The 5 T cell receptor beta chains given below trace back to one sample, sequenced in a study of cytomegalovirus exposure and HLA in healthy donors. TCRdb's copy holds only in-frame clones and misses some; the assay was immunoSEQ multiplex PCR. The data contain 150,000 to 200,000 clones, about 90% of them singletons. Sequencing input: PBMCs. These receptors all stem from a woman under 30 in good health and CMV-seropositive.

The chain uses TRBV5-4 and TRBJ2-5, with D tentatively TRBD1 (5 bases). This CDR3 spans 16 amino acids. CDR1 is SGHNT, CDR2 YYREEE, per germline (reference sequence). V was cut by 4 bases and J by 0 bases, with 16 bases left in between. CDR3 region: CASSVLQETDQETQYF. The CDR3 nucleotides are TGTGCCAGCAGCGTCCTACAGGAGACGGACCAAGAGACCCAGTACTTC.

This clone was found once. The chain is built from TRBV7-2 and TRBJ2-2; 8 nucleotides line up with TRBD2. The germline CDR1 and CDR2 sequences are SGHTA and FQGNSA. Trimming removed 4 bases from V and 6 bases from J; junction bases left unmatched: 10. The CDR3 has 16 amino acids. The CDR3 DNA sequence: TGTGCCAGCAGCTCCCGAGCGGGAGTCCTCCCCGGGGAGCTGTTTTTT. It is translated as CASSSRAGVLPGELFF.

The chain has TRBV27 and TRBJ2-2; the D is unclear. There are 12 residues in the CDR3. V shed 5 bases and J shed 5 bases, with 6 bases lying between them. Germline CDR1 reads MNHEY; CDR2 reads SMNVEV (reference sequence). The CDR3 nucleotides read TGTGCCAGCAGTGCCGGGACCGGGGAGCTGTTTTTT. It encodes CASSAGTGELFF.

The V gene is TRBV4-1, the J gene TRBJ1-1, with D perhaps TRBD1 (5 bases). The CDR3 contains 15 residues. The V end lost 4 bases, the J end lost 6 bases, and 18 bases lay between the germline ends. Germline CDR1 MGHRA, CDR2 YSYEKL. CDR3 bases: TGCGCCAGCAGCCTGTGGTGGGGGGATATCGCTGAAGCTTTCTTT. Translation gives CASSLWWGDIAEAFF.

The chain employs TRBV2 and TRBJ2-1, with 8 positions matching TRBD2. The CDR3 loop spans 16 amino acids. Trimming took 7 bases from V and 6 from J; bases not matched to a gene: 14. CDR1 is SNHLY and CDR2 is FYNNEI in the germline V gene. The CDR3, as DNA: TGTGCCAGCACGGGAGGGGCCCTGGGATACGGCAATGAGCAGTTCTTC. Translating it yields CASTGGALGYGNEQFF.